The 26 T cell receptor beta chains in this list originate from one sample, sequenced in a study. MiXCR, applied by TCRdb to the 5' RACE reads, yields one record per CDR3 protein. Among nearly 55,000 distinct CDR3 sequences, roughly 22% were seen once, and the ten largest hold 2.5% to 4%. Sequenced: tumor-infiltrating naive CD4+ T cells sorted from the breast tumor. Subset denoted: naive CD4+ T cells, CD4+CD45RA+CD25-. The receptors come from a female donor with breast cancer.

The CDR3 protein is CATRGGSDYGYTF. As DNA, the CDR3 is TGTGCCACCAGGGGCGGTAGCGACTATGGCTACACCTTC. This sequence joins TRBV24-1 and TRBJ1-2; D ambiguous. Germline V lookup: CDR1 KGHDR, CDR2 SFDVKD. Trimming took off 7 bases at V and 3 bases at J, with 11 bases between the two ends. The length of the CDR3 is 13 residues.

This clonotype was seen ten or more times. V gene TRBV11-2 combines with J gene TRBJ2-1, with D possibly matching TRBD2 (6 bases). This CDR3 is built from 14 residues. Deletions cut 8 bases from V and 4 bases from J, with 15 bases between. The germline gives CDR1 SGHAT, CDR2 FQNNGV. CDR3 region: CASGTGAAYNEQFF. The DNA for the CDR3 is TGTGCCAGCGGGACGGGAGCGGCATACAATGAGCAGTTCTTC.

The chain is built from TRBV11-3 and TRBJ2-1; tentatively, D is TRBD1 (6 bases). V lost 5 bases and J lost 8, with 16 bases in between. The CDR3 is 14 residues long. In germline, CDR1 is SGHNT, CDR2 YENEEA. The CDR3 sequence: CASSPEAGVHEQFF. The DNA for the CDR3 is TGTGCCAGCAGCCCAGAGGCAGGGGTTCATGAGCAGTTCTTC.

By proportion, this clonotype is medium-sized. V and J are TRBV6-6 and TRBJ1-1; possible D gene TRBD1, 5 bases. This CDR3 has 13 amino acids. Trimming removed 5 bases from V and 7 bases from J, with 14 bases in between. Germline CDR1 reads MNHNY; CDR2 reads SVGAGI (reference sequence). The CDR3 protein is CASSENRDHEAFF. The CDR3 DNA follows: TGTGCCAGCAGTGAGAACCGGGACCATGAAGCTTTCTTT.

The V gene is TRBV5-1, the J gene TRBJ2-5, with 9 bases fitting TRBD2. The CDR3 totals 15 residues. CDR1 and CDR2 (germline): SGHRS, YFSETQ. V dropped 6 bases and J dropped 2; count of bases not matched to a gene: 8. The DNA of the CDR3 is TGCGCCAGCACCCCTCGCGGGAGGGCTCAAGAGACCCAGTACTTC. Protein: CASTPRGRAQETQYF.

V gene TRBV7-2 combines with J gene TRBJ2-5; D is unresolved. With 0 bases removed from V and 5 bases from J, the gap between germline ends came to 10 bases. Germline V gene lookup returns CDR1 SGHTA and CDR2 FQGNSA. The CDR3 is 14 residues long. The CDR3 DNA reads as TGTGCCAGCAGCTTAGCAGGGAAACTTGAGACCCAGTACTTC. As protein: CASSLAGKLETQYF. Looking up the rest from reference TRBV7-2 and TRBJ2-5 gives the full variable domain: GAGVSQSPSNKVTEKGKDVELRCDPISGHTALYWYRQSLGQGLEFLIYFQGNSAPDKSGLPSDRFSAERTGGSVSTLTIQRTQQEDSAVYLCASSLAGKLETQYFGPGTRLLVL.

This clonotype was found a few times. The V call is TRBV12-3 or TRBV12-4, the J call TRBJ2-1; 8 bases match TRBD2. CDR3 length equals 15 residues. The trim removed 7 bases at V and 8 bases at J, leaving 13 bases unmatched. The CDR3 coding sequence is TGTGCCAGCATTGAGGTAGCGGGAACTCGGTATGAGCAGTTCTTC. Protein product: CASIEVAGTRYEQFF.

This clonotype was counted only a few times. This chain connects TRBV11-2 to TRBJ1-4, with D hard to call. This CDR3 is built from 11 residues. The V gene's germline CDR1 is SGHAT and CDR2 FQNNGV. With 3 bases removed from V and 6 bases from J, the gap between germline ends came to 2 bases. The CDR3: CASSFYEKLFF. The CDR3 nucleotides are TGTGCCAGCAGCTTTTATGAAAAACTGTTTTTT.

To note about this clonotype: This clone may be a read error of a much larger clone one base away. The CDR3 nucleotides are TGTGCCAGCAGTTATTCCGGGACCCGGGGAGGCTACGCCTTC. Its protein product is CASSYSGTRGGYAF. The chain carries TRBV6-5 and TRBJ1-2, with a tentative D call TRBD1 (5 bases). Germline CDR1 and CDR2: MNHEY and SVGAGI. The CDR3 extends over 14 amino acids.

The table lists this clonotype with many counts. J is TRBJ2-1 and V is TRBV5-1; 10 bases line up with TRBD2. Per germline, CDR1 SGHRS and CDR2 YFSETQ. This CDR3 has 15 amino acids. V dropped 7 bases and J dropped 2; count of bases not matched to a gene: 6. DNA for the CDR3: TGCGCCAGCGGGAGGGGACTAGCGACCTACAATGAGCAGTTCTTC. It translates to CASGRGLATYNEQFF.

As to this clonotype: This may come from a read error, since a much larger clone is one base off. The V and J genes are TRBV5-1 and TRBJ2-2; 8 positions agree with TRBD1. After removal of 5 bases from V and 0 bases from J, the junction contained 9 bases not matched to a gene. This CDR3 comprises 17 residues. Germline lookup yields CDR1 SGHRS and CDR2 YFSETQ. The CDR3 is CASRPLGTGANTGELFF. The DNA of the CDR3 is TGCGCCAGCAGGCCCCTTGGGACAGGAGCGAACACCGGGGAGCTGTTTTTT.

This clonotype appeared many times. This chain connects TRBV7-8 to TRBJ2-1; D remains unclear. This CDR3 region has 11 residues. The V gene lost 8 bases and the J gene lost 4 bases, with 6 bases spanning the gap. Per germline, CDR1 SGHVS and CDR2 FQNEAQ. CDR3 region: CASSEYNEQFF. In nucleotides, the CDR3 is TGTGCCAGCTCGGAATACAATGAGCAGTTCTTC.

The chain is built from TRBV9 and TRBJ1-3; perhaps TRBD1 as D (6 bases). This CDR3 has 15 amino acids. The germline CDR1 and CDR2 sequences are SGDLS and YYNGEE. Trimming pared 4 bases from V and 0 bases from J, leaving 11 bases between. The CDR3 nucleotides are TGTGCCAGCAGCACGGGACATATCTCTGGAAACACCATATATTTT. Amino acids: CASSTGHISGNTIYF.

The sample holds many counts of this clonotype. The V and J genes are TRBV2 and TRBJ2-3, with D perhaps matching TRBD2 (5 bases). The germline V and J ends were trimmed by 8 bases and 8 bases, with 17 bases remaining between them. This CDR3 has 13 amino acids. The germline V gene encodes CDR1 SNHLY and CDR2 FYNNEI. CDR3 sequence: CASYRAGRGTQYF. DNA of the CDR3: TGTGCCAGCTACCGGGCGGGTCGTGGTACGCAGTATTTT. The full variable domain, with the rest looked up from reference TRBV2 and TRBJ2-3, is EPEVTQTPSHQVTQMGQEVILRCVPISNHLYFYWYRQILGQKVEFLVSFYNNEISEKSEIFDDQFSVERPDGSNFTLKIRSTKLEDSAMYFCASYRAGRGTQYFGPGTRLTVL.

There are a few counts of this clonotype. This chain uses TRBV28 with TRBJ1-5; D might be TRBD1 (5 bases). Germline CDR1 MDHEN, CDR2 SYDVKM. This CDR3 is 18 amino acids long. Trimming took 4 bases from V and 1 from J, leaving 20 bases between them. CDR3: CASSSPGPKKASNQPQHF. DNA for the CDR3: TGTGCCAGCAGTTCACCGGGACCCAAAAAGGCCAGCAATCAGCCCCAGCATTTT.

V and J are TRBV27 and TRBJ1-1; D is possibly TRBD1 (5 bases). The CDR3 consists of 15 residues. CDR1 MNHEY and CDR2 SMNVEV come from the germline V gene (reference sequence). V lost 7 bases and J lost 5, with 20 bases in between. The CDR3 nucleotides read TGTGCCAGCATCCGTTCGGACCCGGGGCGGACTGAAGCTTTCTTT. It specifies CASIRSDPGRTEAFF.

The chain carries TRBV5-1 and TRBJ2-7; 9 positions match TRBD1. This CDR3 has 16 residues. With V trimmed by 4 bases and J by 3 bases, 11 bases remained unmatched. Germline CDR1 SGHRS, CDR2 YFSETQ. The CDR3 reads CASSPEGQGTLYEQYF. In DNA form, the CDR3 reads TGCGCCAGCAGCCCCGAGGGACAGGGAACCCTCTACGAGCAGTACTTC.

The chain carries TRBV5-1 and TRBJ2-7; D possibly corresponds to TRBD2 (5 bases). The CDR3 length is 12 residues. V lost 2 bases and J 6 bases, leaving 9 bases between the germline ends. CDR1 and CDR2 (germline): SGHRS, YFSETQ. CDR3 sequence (DNA): TGCGCCAGCAGCTTCCCCGAGGGCGAGCAGTACTTC. Translating gives CASSFPEGEQYF.

Points on this clonotype: Because it lacks the conserved phenylalanine or tryptophan at the end, this CDR3 is likely a read error. The chain joins TRBV7-9 to TRBJ1-2; D is unclear. The CDR3 is 13 amino acids. Germline CDR1 and CDR2: SEHNR and FQNEAQ (reference sequence). V lost 3 bases, J lost 7 bases, and 12 bases lay in between. The CDR3 DNA reads TGTGCCAGCAGCTTCCCTGGCGGTGCTGGCTACACCCTC. This sequence encodes CASSFPGGAGYTL.

This clonotype was observed a handful of times. CDR3 nucleotides: TGTGCCAGCAGCTTAGCCCCCCAACAGGGGGAGACCCAGTACTTC. The encoded protein is CASSLAPQQGETQYF. V is TRBV7-2 and J is TRBJ2-5, with 7 bases that match TRBD1. With 0 bases clipped from V and 5 bases from J, the junction kept 6 bases outside the gene matches. In germline, CDR1 is SGHTA, CDR2 FQGNSA. The CDR3 is made up of 15 amino acids.

The chain carries TRBV9 and TRBJ2-3, with 15 bases aligning to TRBD2. V gave up 3 bases and J gave up 2 bases; unmatched junction bases: 1. Germline-derived CDR1 and CDR2 are SGDLS and YYNGEE. The CDR3 totals 16 residues. CDR3 amino acids: CASSGTSGGATDTQYF. CDR3 DNA: TGTGCCAGCAGCGGGACTAGCGGGGGGGCCACAGATACGCAGTATTTT.

This clonotype has just one count. Just one base apart from a much larger clone, this may be a read error. The chain uses TRBV20-1 and TRBJ1-5, with D perhaps matching TRBD1 (5 bases). Looked up from germline, CDR1 is DFQATT and CDR2 is SNEGSKA (reference sequence). The CDR3 has 17 residues. The CDR3 spells CSARDRRGGDSSQPQHF. The CDR3 bases are TGCAGTGCTAGAGATCGGAGGGGTGGGGATAGCAGTCAGCCCCAGCATTTT.

The CDR3 coding sequence is TGCAGTGCTAGAGAGTCAAGGCGCACCGGGGAGCTGTTTTTT. Translating gives CSARESRRTGELFF. The chain joins TRBV20-1 to TRBJ2-2; no clear D gene. V shed 0 bases and J shed 4 bases, with 9 bases lying between them. The germline CDR1 and CDR2 sequences are DFQATT and SNEGSKA (reference sequence). The CDR3 sequence is 14 residues long.

The rearrangement uses TRBV5-1 and TRBJ2-7; the D gene is possibly TRBD2 (6 bases). The V gene lost 3 bases and the J gene lost 6 bases, with 16 bases spanning the gap. CDR1 and CDR2 from the germline V gene are SGHRS and YFSETQ. The CDR3 has 14 residues. The CDR3 DNA sequence: TGCGCCAGCAGCTACCGACTAGAACGGGGCGAGCAGTACTTC. Translating gives CASSYRLERGEQYF. Using reference TRBV5-1 and TRBJ2-7 for the parts outside the CDR3, the full variable domain is KAGVTQTPRYLIKTRGQQVTLSCSPISGHRSVSWYQQTPGQGLQFLFEYFSETQRNKGNFPGRFSGRQFSNSRSEMNVSTLELGDSALYLCASSYRLERGEQYFGPGTRLTVT.

This clonotype showed up just a few times. The CDR3 spells CASSFARTGAMETQYF. The CDR3 nucleotides read TGCGCCAGCAGCTTCGCAAGGACAGGGGCGATGGAGACCCAGTACTTC. The chain employs TRBV5-1 and TRBJ2-5, with 9 bases identical to TRBD1. This CDR3 spans 16 amino acids. The germline gives CDR1 SGHRS, CDR2 YFSETQ. V dropped 2 bases and J dropped 5; count of bases not matched to a gene: 10.

The rearrangement uses TRBV15 and TRBJ2-5, with D possibly matching TRBD2 (7 bases). The CDR3 extends over 14 amino acids. V lost 5 bases and J 6 bases, leaving 16 bases between the germline ends. In germline, CDR1 is LNHNV, CDR2 YYDKDF (reference sequence). In DNA, the CDR3 is TGTGCCACCAGCGGGGGGGGGGACATAAAGACCCAGTACTTC. Protein product: CATSGGGDIKTQYF.